This is a list of T cell receptor beta chains from one sample in a study of blood T cell repertoires in COVID-19. Clones were sequenced by immunoSEQ multiplex PCR, and TCRdb holds only the in-frame ones, with some missing. The sample has some 700,000 clones, 85% to 90% seen once. Sequenced material: peripheral blood. Receptors originate from a woman between 18 and 29 years old with acute or convalescent COVID-19. CDR3s leave out the opening cysteine and the closing phenylalanine or tryptophan. A D gene is named only where the DNA matches it firmly.

-,TRBJ1-1,TRBV28,ASSKHRIEAF
TRBD2,TRBJ2-1,TRBV10-1,ASSGTSGGGTEF
TRBD2,TRBJ2-7,TRBV30,AWSGARGAREQY
TRBD2,TRBJ2-5,TRBV5-1,ASSLGTSGGSQETQY
-,TRBJ2-7,TRBV13,ASSLREGVGTYEQY
-,TRBJ1-3,TRBV5-4,ASSYTGLVTGNTIY
TRBD1,TRBJ1-2,TRBV7-3,ASSRPGQVYGYT
TRBD1,TRBJ1-1,TRBV14,ASSTVTGSMEAF
-,TRBJ2-7,TRBV10-2,ASSELGGGHEQY
-,TRBJ2-1,TRBV6-4,ASSDSESKEQF
-,TRBJ1-1,TRBV12-3/TRBV12-4,ASTMRGTEAF
-,TRBJ2-2,TRBV9,ASSVDPLTGELF
-,TRBJ1-1,TRBV25-1,ASSPRGGLAF
TRBD1,TRBJ1-2,TRBV7-2,ASSFQGASHGYT
-,TRBJ2-1,TRBV4-2,ASSPLRGGENEQF
-,TRBJ1-1,TRBV20-1,SAPGGTEAF
-,TRBJ1-1,TRBV23-1,ASSHQDRDTEAF
TRBD1,TRBJ1-2,TRBV11-2,ASSPGQGHYGYT
TRBD1,TRBJ1-5,TRBV28,ASSPRTGSNQPQH
TRBD1,TRBJ1-2,TRBV19,ASSISGTGNYGYT
TRBD1,TRBJ1-2,TRBV4-3,ASSQEPVTGNYGYT
-,TRBJ1-5,TRBV29-1,SVVQGNSGNQPQH
-,TRBJ2-4,TRBV6-5,ASTQGVEGRNIQY
TRBD1,TRBJ1-5,TRBV2,ASRLTGGVNQPQH
-,TRBJ1-2,TRBV19,ASSTQGRYGYT
-,TRBJ1-2,TRBV19,ASIKTGDGYVRGNGYT
TRBD1,TRBJ1-1,TRBV6-5,ASSSRTGKTEAF
-,TRBJ1-2,TRBV14,ASSQELNGEGYT
TRBD1,TRBJ1-2,TRBV2,AGDYRGGNYGYT
-,TRBJ1-1,TRBV5-1,ASSQFNDYPEAF
-,TRBJ1-2,TRBV21-1,ASSKERDGRRGYT
-,TRBJ1-2,TRBV5-6,ASSPREWGGGYT
TRBD1,TRBJ2-2,TRBV7-2,ASSRGGQGITGELF
TRBD1,TRBJ2-7,TRBV6-5,ASSSLRGSSYEQY
-,TRBJ2-1,TRBV14,ASSQDQALYNEQF
-,TRBJ1-1,TRBV18,ASSPRMPGYLNTEAF
TRBD1,TRBJ1-1,TRBV6-5,ASSYKGQGAFTEAF
TRBD2,TRBJ2-2,TRBV4-2,ASSQVMPVRGGRDTGELF
-,TRBJ1-2,TRBV12-5,ASGSLGGPYGYT
-,TRBJ1-1,TRBV10-3,AISGGGIGAF
TRBD1,TRBJ1-1,TRBV13,ASSSGQGRGNTEAF
-,TRBJ1-2,TRBV24-1,ATINYPTIHPLYGYT
-,TRBJ1-2,TRBV21-1,ASSKKQGNYGYT
-,TRBJ1-1,TRBV19,ASSMGHRTEAF